These 31 T cell receptor beta chains originate from one sample sequenced in a study of CD8 T cells in ankylosing spondylitis. TCRdb fed the 5' RACE reads into MiXCR, producing one record per CDR3 protein. The repertoire has some 270,000 distinct CDR3 sequences, 15% to 20% of them found once; the top ten carry approximately 33%. Sequenced: blood, either unsorted or a sorted T cell fraction (not recorded which). The receptors were gathered from a male donor with ankylosing spondylitis or in good health (not recorded which).

The chain has TRBV4-3 and TRBJ2-5, with D possibly called TRBD1 or TRBD2 (5 bases each). The CDR3 runs to 15 residues. The germline CDR1 and CDR2 sequences are LGHNA and YSLEER. Between the trimmed V and J ends, which lost 4 bases and 0 bases, there was a span of 12 bases. This chain's CDR3 is CASSPTGTDQETQYF. The CDR3 region has the DNA TGCGCCAGCAGCCCTACCGGGACGGACCAAGAGACCCAGTACTTC.

This clonotype was seen many times. This chain uses TRBV4-3 with TRBJ2-2; D is undetermined. V lost 0 bases to trimming and J lost 4 bases, with 6 bases between them. CDR1 is LGHNA and CDR2 is YSLEER in the germline V gene. The CDR3 is 14 residues long. The CDR3 is CASSQDEGTGELFF. For the CDR3, the DNA is TGCGCCAGCAGCCAAGATGAAGGCACCGGGGAGCTGTTTTTT.

The chain couples TRBV25-1 to TRBJ2-5, with D perhaps matching TRBD1 or TRBD2 (5 bases each). The ends were cut back, 2 bases at V and 5 bases at J, with 21 bases in the middle. Germline V lookup: CDR1 MGHDK, CDR2 SYGVNS. The CDR3 length is 17 residues. The CDR3: CASSEHLWGSTKETQYF. In nucleotides, the CDR3 is TGTGCCAGCAGTGAACACTTATGGGGGAGCACGAAGGAGACCCAGTACTTC.

This clonotype was seen a handful of times. The gene calls are TRBV20-1 and TRBJ2-1; possibly TRBD2 for D (6 bases). V dropped 8 bases and J dropped 5 bases, with 31 bases sitting between them. This CDR3 is built from 18 residues. The V gene's germline CDR1 is DFQATT and CDR2 SNEGSKA (reference sequence). CDR3 coding DNA: TGCAGTACCCACCTAGGACTAACCCAATACGCTACCCACAATGAGCAGTTCTTC. This gives the protein CSTHLGLTQYATHNEQFF.

The rearrangement links TRBV27 to TRBJ2-3; 11 bases fit TRBD2. CDR3 size: 18 residues. Germline lookup yields CDR1 MNHEY and CDR2 SMNVEV (reference sequence). Trimming cost V 0 bases and J 2 bases; bases outside gene matches: 7. The CDR3 DNA is TGTGCCAGCAGTTTATCCCGGACTAGCGGGCGACTCACAGATACGCAGTATTTT. Amino acid sequence: CASSLSRTSGRLTDTQYF.

The chain couples TRBV19 to TRBJ1-2; 9 bases agree with TRBD1. V dropped 3 bases and J dropped 5; count of bases not matched to a gene: 1. The CDR3 spans 13 residues. Germline-derived CDR1 and CDR2 are LNHDA and SQIVND (reference sequence). CDR3 nucleotides: TGTGCCAGTAGTATGGACAGGGGTTATGGCTACACCTTC. Amino acids: CASSMDRGYGYTF.

Notes on this clonotype: The germline gene is not matched at one end of the junction; a read error may be the cause. The rearrangement links TRBV12-3 or TRBV12-4 to TRBJ2-2, with D perhaps TRBD2 (5 bases). This CDR3 comprises 16 residues. The CDR3 DNA sequence: TGTGCCAGCAGTTTAGCGCGGGTCGGGAACACCGAGGAGCTGTTTTTT. This codes for CASSLARVGNTEELFF.

This clonotype was seen only a few times. DNA of the CDR3: TGTGCCAGTAGTACTTGGGGTGGTGAGCAGTACTTC. As protein: CASSTWGGEQYF. J is TRBJ2-7 and V is TRBV19; no definite D call. The V end was cut by 4 bases, the J end by 7 bases, with 11 bases between. CDR1 LNHDA and CDR2 SQIVND come from the germline V gene (reference sequence). This CDR3 region has 12 residues.

This chain uses TRBV6-2 or TRBV6-3 with TRBJ2-5; no clear D gene. This CDR3 has 14 residues. The V gene's germline CDR1 is MNHEY and CDR2 SVGEGT. V lost 5 bases, J lost 5 bases, and 15 bases lay in between. The CDR3 here is CASSMTYLAETQYF. CDR3 nucleotides: TGTGCCAGCAGTATGACATATTTGGCGGAGACCCAGTACTTC.

Only a few counts were recorded for this clonotype. The rearrangement links TRBV3-1 to TRBJ2-3, with TRBD2 as a possible D gene (6 bases). V was pared by 0 bases and J by 3 bases, with 13 bases between. The CDR3 has 16 amino acids. The germline V gene has CDR1 LGHDT and CDR2 YNNKEL (reference sequence). In DNA, the CDR3 is TGTGCCAGCAGCCAAGAAGGAGGGTTGGGTACAGATACGCAGTATTTT. This encodes CASSQEGGLGTDTQYF.

CDR3 sequence (DNA): TGTGCCAGCAGCTTAGAACCGGGGGCAGATACGCAGTATTTT. This translates into CASSLEPGADTQYF. The rearrangement joins TRBV11-2 to TRBJ2-3; D might be TRBD2 (6 bases). The CDR3 spans 14 residues. Trimming removed 0 bases at V and 4 bases at J, with 8 bases between. The germline V gene has CDR1 SGHAT and CDR2 FQNNGV.

This clonotype occurred a few times. The rearrangement links TRBV3-1 to TRBJ2-7, with 11 bases matching TRBD2. In germline, CDR1 is LGHDT, CDR2 YNNKEL (reference sequence). J was trimmed by 7 bases and V by 0 bases; bases with no gene match: 5. The CDR3 consists of 15 residues. CDR3 nucleotides: TGTGCCAGCAGCCAAGATTTACTAGCGGGAGTGGAGCAGTACTTC. Encoded protein: CASSQDLLAGVEQYF.

The sample holds many counts of this clonotype. This sequence joins TRBV6-5 and TRBJ2-7, with TRBD1 matching over 9 bases. This CDR3 comprises 17 residues. The V segment lost 2 bases and the J segment 4 bases; nucleotides outside the gene matches: 12. Germline lookup yields CDR1 MNHEY and CDR2 SVGAGI. CDR3: CASSYAKDQDRGYEQYF. The CDR3 nucleotides are TGTGCCAGCAGTTACGCGAAAGACCAGGACAGGGGTTACGAGCAGTACTTC.

This clonotype turned up a few times. The chain recombines TRBV20-1 with TRBJ2-7; TRBD1 or TRBD2 may be the D gene (6 bases each). V lost 6 bases to trimming and J lost 6 bases, with 27 bases between them. This CDR3 spans 16 amino acids. CDR1 and CDR2 (germline): DFQATT, SNEGSKA (reference sequence). The DNA for the CDR3 is TGCAGTGCCCCCGATCTGGGGGGCGCACATAGGTCCGAGCAGTACTTC. Encoded protein: CSAPDLGGAHRSEQYF.

This clonotype was counted at least ten times. The chain carries TRBV6-5 and TRBJ1-1; D might be TRBD1 (5 bases). This CDR3 spans 13 amino acids. V lost 4 bases and J lost 0, with 6 bases in between. The germline CDR1 and CDR2 sequences are MNHEY and SVGAGI. CDR3 protein: CASSSGLNTEAFF. The CDR3 DNA reads TGTGCCAGCAGTTCAGGGCTGAACACTGAAGCTTTCTTT.

This clonotype has only a few counts. The genes are TRBV12-3 or TRBV12-4 and TRBJ2-7; the match to TRBD2 covers 9 bases. V shed 3 bases and J 2 bases; nucleotides not matched to a gene: 2. The CDR3 length is 14 residues. CDR3 sequence: CASSFGGRAYEQYF. The DNA of the CDR3 is TGTGCCAGCAGTTTCGGCGGGAGGGCCTACGAGCAGTACTTC.

This clonotype was seen many times. The chain carries TRBV12-3 or TRBV12-4 and TRBJ1-1; no firm D call. V was clipped by 2 bases and J by 1 base, with 8 bases between them. This CDR3 comprises 14 residues. The CDR3 DNA sequence: TGTGCCAGCAGTTTAATATCCGGGAACACTGAAGCTTTCTTT. Translating it yields CASSLISGNTEAFF.

The V and J genes are TRBV12-3 or TRBV12-4 and TRBJ2-1, with 8 bases lining up with TRBD1. V was clipped by 10 bases and J by 4 bases; unmatched bases: 12. The CDR3 has 15 amino acids. The CDR3 reads CAIPSGRGPYNEQFF. The CDR3 DNA reads TGTGCCATCCCATCCGGCAGGGGGCCTTACAATGAGCAGTTCTTC.

V gene TRBV12-3 or TRBV12-4 combines with J gene TRBJ2-4; D remains unclear. This CDR3 is 14 amino acids long. Trimming removed 1 base at V and 8 bases at J, with 12 bases between. Here the CDR3 DNA reads TGTGCCAGCAGTTTAGTGCCGGGTAGAGACATTCAGTACTTC. This translates into CASSLVPGRDIQYF.

This clonotype was observed a handful of times. The chain links TRBV29-1 to TRBJ2-7, with D hard to call. Trimming took off 0 bases at V and 2 bases at J, with 11 bases between the two ends. From germline, CDR1 is SQVTM and CDR2 ANQGSEA. CDR3 length: 14 amino acids. CDR3 sequence reads: CSVEDSGRPYEQYF. In nucleotides, the CDR3 is TGCAGCGTTGAAGATTCCGGAAGGCCCTACGAGCAGTACTTC.

This clonotype was observed many times. The chain is built from TRBV12-3 or TRBV12-4 and TRBJ2-6; 8 bases are a match to TRBD2. J gave up 2 bases and V 2 bases, and 14 bases lay outside the gene matches. The CDR3 covers 20 residues. The CDR3 DNA reads as TGTGCCAGCAGTTTACAGCGCCTAGCGGGTAATGCTCCTGGGGCCAACGTCCTGACTTTC. This gives the protein CASSLQRLAGNAPGANVLTF.

This clonotype was detected a few times. The chain links TRBV7-2 to TRBJ1-4; 7 bases fit TRBD1. Germline values: CDR1 SGHTA, CDR2 FQGNSA. With V trimmed by 1 base and J by 8 bases, 10 bases remained unmatched. The CDR3 is 16 amino acids. The DNA for the CDR3 is TGTGCCAGCAGCTTAGTCGAAGGCAGGGGGGACGAAAAACTGTTTTTT. It is translated as CASSLVEGRGDEKLFF.

This clonotype was observed a handful of times. The chain uses TRBV5-1 and TRBJ2-1; the match to TRBD1 covers 9 bases. Germline V gives CDR1 SGHRS, CDR2 YFSETQ. The V and J ends lost 3 bases and 7 bases, in that order; junction bases with no gene match: 8. The CDR3 has 15 amino acids. The DNA for the CDR3 is TGCGCCAGCAGCTCGGACAGGGGCGGATGGAATGAGCAGTTCTTC. Amino acids: CASSSDRGGWNEQFF.

The rearrangement links TRBV6-2 or TRBV6-3 to TRBJ2-2, with D perhaps TRBD2 (6 bases). Trimming cost V 4 bases and J 3 bases, with 27 bases left between them. The germline CDR1 and CDR2 sequences are MNHEY and SVGEGT. This CDR3 is 20 amino acids long. Here the CDR3 reads CASSSGEVRTRSVDTGELFF. CDR3 nucleotide sequence: TGTGCCAGCAGTTCTGGGGAGGTGCGGACTCGTTCAGTGGACACCGGGGAGCTGTTTTTT.

This clonotype was seen only a few times. J is TRBJ2-6 and V is TRBV3-1; 10 bases agree with TRBD2. V gave up 4 bases and J gave up 1 base; unmatched junction bases: 7. The CDR3 is 18 amino acids. The germline gives CDR1 LGHDT, CDR2 YNNKEL (reference sequence). DNA of the CDR3: TGTGCCAGCAGCCCGACTAGCGGGCTACTATCTGGGGCCAACGTCCTGACTTTC. Amino acids: CASSPTSGLLSGANVLTF. Full variable domain (rest looked up from reference TRBV3-1 and TRBJ2-6): DTAVSQTPKYLVTQMGNDKSIKCEQNLGHDTMYWYKQDSKKFLKIMFSYNNKELIINETVPNRFSPKSPDKAHLNLHINSLELGDSAVYFCASSPTSGLLSGANVLTFGAGSRLTVL.

This clonotype was seen more than once but under ten times. This rearrangement joins TRBV20-1 to TRBJ2-1; 14 bases align to TRBD2. Trimming removed 3 bases from V and 1 base from J; junction bases left unmatched: 11. CDR1 DFQATT and CDR2 SNEGSKA come from the germline V gene (reference sequence). CDR3 length: 19 residues. The CDR3, as DNA: TGCAGTGCTAGGGCCGGGACTAGCGGGAGTCGAGTATCCTACAATGAGCAGTTCTTC. Translating gives CSARAGTSGSRVSYNEQFF.

This clonotype was detected once. V usage is TRBV29-1 and J usage is TRBJ1-1, with 7 positions matching TRBD1. Germline V gene sequence: CDR1 SQVTM, CDR2 ANQGSEA. With V trimmed by 4 bases and J by 0 bases, 2 bases remained unmatched. CDR3 length: 13 residues. This CDR3 reads CSVAGQLNTEAFF. The CDR3, as DNA: TGCAGCGTTGCGGGACAGTTGAACACTGAAGCTTTCTTT.

The chain carries TRBV20-1 and TRBJ2-5; no firm D call. The V gene's germline CDR1 is DFQATT and CDR2 SNEGSKA (reference sequence). The CDR3 contains 16 residues. V was trimmed by 0 bases and J by 5 bases, leaving 19 bases between them. The CDR3 DNA reads TGCAGTGCTAGAGATGATTACAGTATGGGTATGGAGACCCAGTACTTC. Translation: CSARDDYSMGMETQYF.

CDR3 sequence: CASSQDAGPGNEQFF. DNA for the CDR3: TGCGCCAGCAGCCAAGATGCGGGCCCCGGCAATGAGCAGTTCTTC. The V call is TRBV4-3, the J call TRBJ2-1, with D tentatively TRBD2 (5 bases). The CDR3 loop spans 15 amino acids. V was shortened by 0 bases and J by 6 bases, with 12 bases between the two germline ends. The germline V gene has CDR1 LGHNA and CDR2 YSLEER.

This clonotype occurred many times. The rearrangement joins TRBV7-2 to TRBJ2-7; D is unclear. The CDR3 has 12 residues. V was trimmed by 5 bases and J by 2 bases, leaving 7 bases between them. The germline V gene has CDR1 SGHTA and CDR2 FQGNSA. For the CDR3, the DNA is TGTGCCAGCAGCCCCGAACCCTACGAGCAGTACTTC. Protein sequence: CASSPEPYEQYF.

The chain employs TRBV7-2 and TRBJ2-2, with D perhaps matching TRBD1 or TRBD2 (5 bases each). The CDR3 consists of 17 residues. Trimming took 5 bases from V and 2 from J, leaving 18 bases between them. Germline V gene lookup returns CDR1 SGHTA and CDR2 FQGNSA. CDR3 loop: CASSMPRDGPNTGELFF. In nucleotides, the CDR3 is TGTGCCAGCAGCATGCCAAGGGACGGCCCTAACACCGGGGAGCTGTTTTTT.